This entry is about one T cell receptor beta chain. As yet, its antigen is unknown. V lost 0 bases to trimming and J lost 0 bases; unmatched junction nucleotides: 13. The CDR3 loop spans 20 amino acids. Germline V gene data show CDR1 as LGHNA and CDR2 as YNFKEQ. The donors, nominally healthy at sampling, likely had unrecorded immune exposures. This specimen belongs to a study of cytomegalovirus exposure and HLA in healthy donors. PCR primers comprised 60 Vbeta and 13 Jbeta primers. Profiled with immunoSEQ multiplex PCR; TCRdb holds only in-frame clones, not every one. The data contain 110,000 or so clones, around 77% of them singletons. General study findings and limits: Data from an earlier analysis indicated that most TCR beta V segments were productive either about 90% or about 30% of the time. Later work found that TCR association rates differed between HLA loci; DRB1 had the most and HLA-C the fewest. A few chains tied to CMV proved CMV antigen-specific in vitro.

The TCR was taken from a woman younger than 45 in good health and CMV-seropositive. The sample was PBMCs. The chain joins TRBV4-2 to TRBJ2-3, with 9 bases identical to TRBD2. CDR3 nucleotides: TGTGCCAGCAGCCAAGACGTCAGCGGGAGGTACCTTACTAGCACAGATACGCAGTATTTT. It specifies CASSQDVSGRYLTSTDTQYF.